This T cell receptor (beta chain) is drawn from a study of long-term antiretroviral therapy in people with HIV (dated by TCRdb to 2021 to 2024). Concerning the study at large: Collection of the earliest samples took place about a decade ahead of the 2015 WHO recommendation for immediate ART, at a time when ART was typically delayed until CD4 counts fell. This retrospective serial study examined whether starting ART and sustained HIV suppression were associated with changes in the composition and diversity of the TRB repertoire in peripheral blood. The cohort contributed roughly 200 cryopreserved PBMC samples from 30 adults with confirmed HIV infection, collected serially over a mean of about six years (range 1-12). About 35% of the 30 participants with HIV were female. No cross-contamination during QIAcube processing was seen in test extractions of a monoclonal T-cell line run alongside roughly 35 polyclonal samples. General findings and caveats noted by the study authors: Because pre-ART samples had limited cell numbers, profiling was done on unsorted PBMC rather than on sorted CD4+ and CD8+ T cells. Starting ART was linked to a significant rise in TRB diversity, yet even with long-term ART the diversity remained significantly lower than in transplant donor controls. Limited PBMC availability meant only the TCR beta chain was sequenced, without alpha chain pairing. Inferences about post-ART repertoire changes were limited because no data were available on ART adherence, viral resistance or therapy changes. Samples dated from 2004 to 2017, and the ART regimens used may be less effective than current ones. At every time point, the repertoire was dominated by expanded TRB clones first identified before ART initiation, although this dominance fluctuated and, in many PLHIV, declined after ART. Compared with controls, HIV repertoires had narrower CDR3 length ranges, and the network structure pointed to an antigen-experienced repertoire that shifted only slightly toward naive after ART.

In the case of this clone: What this receptor recognizes is not known. Per-nucleotide qualities are absent, and no much larger clonotype sits a single base away.

The CDR3 covers 17 residues, taking in both the cysteine and the phenylalanine. The DNA shown is the 51-base CDR3, in frame from base 1. The germline V gene yields SGHDT for CDR1 and YYEEEE for CDR2. V has 4 bases trimmed and J has 5 bases trimmed; junction bases matching no gene number 11. Sequencing of the TRB variable region was done with the immunoSEQ hsTCRB v3.0 assay at survey level resolution. The targeted TRB sequencing depth was roughly 40,000-55,000 T-cell genomes per sample. Pooled TRB libraries were sequenced on an Illumina MiSeq with a v3 150-cycle kit. In the original analysis: Repertoire analysis was run in R within a reproducible Nextflow workflow that covered QC, data transformation and analysis. LymphoSeq2, an R package for exploring AIRR-Seq data, was used to implement custom analyses. After excluding a handful of samples that yielded fewer than 5000 total TRB sequences, 150 to 200 HIV repertoires remained for analysis. Of the 188 retained HIV repertoires, about 61 were collected before and 120 to 130 after ART initiation. Repertoires were downsampled to 5000 TRB nucleotide sequences, and summary statistics were averaged over 100 downsampling iterations. The analysis kept only TRB sequences whose CDR3 regions were at least seven amino acids long. A Shannon entropy-derived clonality score and the Gini coefficient were used to measure diversity. In the repertoire networks, any two of the top 5000 CDR3 amino acid sequences were connected whenever the two sequences differed by an edit distance of one. For TRB CDR3 amino acid sequences, antigen specificity groups and MHC restriction were predicted with GLIPH2. CDR3 amino acid sequences were matched against VDJdb and McPAS-TCR to flag known CMV, EBV, HIV or tissue antigen associations. Pre-ART, post-ART and control groups were compared with Wilcoxon signed-rank tests and Holm-Bonferroni correction. Entries here come from immuneACCESS through TCRdb and include only in-frame sequences with V and J called. Some clones fail to appear in such tables; in the studies checked, an unresolved V gene covers under half of the shortfall, and the cause of the remainder is unknown. V and J calls and clone size come straight from that table; D and trimming were deduced from the DNA. In all, the sample holds approximately 35,000 clones, and 60% to 85% of those were seen once. About 7.6% of the sample lies in the top ten.

Inclusion was restricted to participants for whom at least one PBMC sample before ART initiation and at least two post-ART samples were available. Every participant with HIV received treatment in the United States of America. Before DNA extraction, cryopreserved samples of roughly 0.9-11 million PBMC were thawed and then washed. At the time of the earliest PBMC sample, participants with HIV were aged between roughly 23 and 60 years. PBMC samples from each participant spanned 1-4 timepoints before ART initiation and 2-8 timepoints after ART initiation, with a median of 7 samples. Serial HIV viral load, CD4+ T-cell count, ART history and demographic data were obtained for every participant. A Qiagen kit on a QIAcube was used to extract genomic DNA from unsorted PBMC, with samples processed in batches of 12.

The source was unsorted PBMCs, collected 2 years after starting antiretroviral therapy. The TCR comes from a woman aged 45-65 years with HIV. The sequence links TRBV5-6 to TRBJ2-1; 11 central nucleotides agree with TRBD2. The base sequence is TGTGCCAGCAGCCCCCTTTTGCTAGCGGGGGGTCACAATGAGCAGTTCTTC. Its protein product is CASSPLLLAGGHNEQFF.